These 27 T cell receptor beta chains originate from one sample sequenced in a study of cytomegalovirus exposure and HLA in healthy donors. The PCR contained 60 Vbeta and 13 Jbeta primers. Measured with immunoSEQ multiplex PCR; TCRdb has only the in-frame clones, and not every one. The sample holds about 83,000 clones, approximately 80% seen once. Sequencing was carried out using PBMCs. The receptor set was obtained from a woman aged 25 to 39 in good health and CMV-seronegative.

The V gene is TRBV7-8, the J gene TRBJ2-2; D remains ambiguous. This CDR3 is 11 amino acids long. The V gene's germline CDR1 is SGHVS and CDR2 FQNEAQ. V lost 5 bases to trimming and J lost 7 bases, with 5 bases between them. This CDR3 is CASSRVGELFF. The CDR3 coding sequence is TGTGCCAGCAGCCGAGTCGGGGAGCTGTTTTTT.

V gene TRBV5-4 combines with J gene TRBJ2-7; D call uncertain. CDR1 SGHNT and CDR2 YYREEE come from the germline V gene (reference sequence). The V gene lost 4 bases and the J gene lost 3 bases, with 20 bases spanning the gap. This CDR3 is 16 amino acids long. This chain's CDR3 is CASSPSPPSNDYEQYF. CDR3 in DNA: TGTGCCAGCAGCCCCTCCCCCCCCAGTAACGACTACGAGCAGTACTTC.

The chain is built from TRBV6-5 and TRBJ1-1; 8 positions agree with TRBD1. CDR1 is MNHEY and CDR2 is SVGAGI in the germline V gene. Trimming cost V 6 bases and J 1 base; bases outside gene matches: 4. CDR3 length equals 14 residues. In DNA form, the CDR3 reads TGTGCCAGCAGACCGACAGGGGCGAACACTGAAGCTTTCTTT. Encoded protein: CASRPTGANTEAFF.

The CDR3 DNA sequence: TGCGCCAGCAGCCCGGGACAGGGGGCCACAGATACGCAGTATTTT. As protein: CASSPGQGATDTQYF. V gene TRBV5-1 combines with J gene TRBJ2-3, with 12 nucleotides matching TRBD1. The CDR3 length is 15 residues. Germline CDR1 SGHRS, CDR2 YFSETQ. V dropped 4 bases and J dropped 2; count of bases not matched to a gene: 2.

The rearrangement joins TRBV5-1 to TRBJ1-4; 7 nucleotides line up with TRBD1. Germline assignment: CDR1 SGHRS and CDR2 YFSETQ. The CDR3 totals 15 residues. V lost 4 bases and J lost 6; bases outside the gene matches: 9. CDR3 in amino acids: CASSKTGASDEKLFF. The CDR3 DNA is TGCGCCAGCAGCAAAACAGGGGCCAGTGATGAAAAACTGTTTTTT.

This sequence joins TRBV5-6 and TRBJ2-2, with D possibly being TRBD2 (5 bases). Trimming removed 4 bases from V and 7 bases from J, with 11 bases in between. The CDR3 has 13 amino acids. In germline, CDR1 is SGHDT, CDR2 YYEEEE. CDR3 residues: CASSLTSFGELFF. The CDR3 coding sequence is TGTGCCAGCAGCCTAACTAGTTTCGGGGAGCTGTTTTTT.

V usage is TRBV5-1 and J usage is TRBJ2-3; 7 bases are a match to TRBD1. Germline V gene sequence: CDR1 SGHRS, CDR2 YFSETQ. This CDR3 region has 14 residues. V shed 4 bases, J shed 5 bases, and the junction held 7 bases outside the gene matches. The CDR3 nucleotides read TGCGCCAGCAGCCCGGGACAGCCACAAGATACGCAGTATTTT. Translated, it gives CASSPGQPQDTQYF. The variable domain in full, completed from reference TRBV5-1 and TRBJ2-3, reads KAGVTQTPRYLIKTRGQQVTLSCSPISGHRSVSWYQQTPGQGLQFLFEYFSETQRNKGNFPGRFSGRQFSNSRSEMNVSTLELGDSALYLCASSPGQPQDTQYFGPGTRLTVL.

Details on this clone: A read error may produce the germline difference seen at one junction end. This chain links TRBV5-8 with TRBJ2-4, with TRBD1 identical over 7 bases. Germline V gene sequence: CDR1 SGHTS, CDR2 YDEGEE. This CDR3 contains 17 residues. The CDR3 region has the DNA TGTGCCAGCACCTCCGCCACGACAGGGACGTTCCGGGTTTCGGCCCTCTTC. Translation: CASTSATTGTFRVSALF.

CDR3 coding DNA: TGTGCCAGTAGTGGGGGACAGGGATCCTACGAGCAGTACTTC. Amino acid sequence: CASSGGQGSYEQYF. The chain uses TRBV19 and TRBJ2-7; TRBD1 matches 9 bases. V shed 5 bases and J 1 base; nucleotides not matched to a gene: 3. Per the germline V gene, CDR1 is LNHDA and CDR2 is SQIVND (reference sequence). The length of the CDR3 is 14 residues.

Comment on this clone: A junction end diverges from the germline sequence, so it may reflect a read error. The chain combines TRBV7-7 with TRBJ2-7; D is perhaps TRBD1 (6 bases). Germline CDR1 SSHAT, CDR2 FNYEAQ (reference sequence). This CDR3 has 13 residues. CDR3 DNA: TGTGCTAGCAGCTTAGCCAGCCCGGGACATGCGGACTTC. Its translation is CASSLASPGHADF.

The genes are TRBV11-2 and TRBJ2-2; possible D gene TRBD1, 6 bases. With 2 bases removed from V and 6 bases from J, the gap between germline ends came to 16 bases. CDR1 is SGHAT and CDR2 is FQNNGV in the germline V gene. CDR3 length: 16 amino acids. The CDR3 loop reads CASSLLLSGVAGELFF. The CDR3, as DNA: TGTGCCAGCAGCTTACTTCTTTCAGGGGTGGCCGGGGAGCTGTTTTTT. The whole variable domain, remainder taken from reference TRBV11-2 and TRBJ2-2, is EAGVAQSPRYKIIEKRQSVAFWCNPISGHATLYWYQQILGQGPKLLIQFQNNGVVDDSQLPKDRFSAERLKGVDSTLKIQPAKLEDSAVYLCASSLLLSGVAGELFFGEGSRLTVL.

J is TRBJ2-1 and V is TRBV15; 9 nucleotides match TRBD1. Losses at the gene ends were 1 base for V and 7 bases for J; bases not matched to a gene: 5. Germline CDR1 LNHNV, CDR2 YYDKDF (reference sequence). The CDR3 sequence is 15 residues long. The CDR3 loop is CATSRAGTGRNEQFF. The CDR3 coding sequence is TGTGCCACCAGCAGAGCCGGGACAGGGAGGAATGAGCAGTTCTTC.

The genes are TRBV6-1 and TRBJ2-7; a weak D match, TRBD2 (5 bases). The CDR3 runs 10 residues. Trimming left V 8 bases short and J 6 bases short, with 8 bases between. Germline values: CDR1 MNHNS, CDR2 SASEGT. This CDR3 reads CASGRGEQYF. As DNA, the CDR3 is TGTGCCAGCGGTCGGGGCGAGCAGTACTTC.

This clone appeared a few times. The CDR3 is CASSEREATGGSVNSYEQYF. Written as DNA, the CDR3 is TGTGCCAGCAGTGAACGTGAGGCGACAGGGGGTTCTGTTAACTCCTACGAGCAGTACTTC. This chain links TRBV6-1 with TRBJ2-7, with 9 nucleotides matching TRBD1. V lost 2 bases, J lost 0 bases, and 17 bases stayed unmatched. This CDR3 has 20 amino acids. Looked up from germline, CDR1 is MNHNS and CDR2 is SASEGT.

CDR3 DNA sequence: TGTGCCAGCAGCGTGTCTAGCACCCCCTACAATGAGCAGTTCTTC. Translation: CASSVSSTPYNEQFF. V and J are TRBV9 and TRBJ2-1, with D possibly matching TRBD2 (5 bases). Germline CDR1 SGDLS, CDR2 YYNGEE. Between the trimmed V and J ends, which lost 2 bases and 2 bases, there was a span of 11 bases. The length of the CDR3 is 15 residues.

The chain uses TRBV2 and TRBJ2-1; 10 nucleotides match TRBD2. CDR1 is SNHLY, CDR2 FYNNEI, per germline. V lost 5 bases, J lost 4 bases, and 8 bases stayed unmatched. The CDR3 runs 16 residues. The CDR3 spells CASSPPGLARYNEQFF. The CDR3 DNA follows: TGTGCCAGCAGTCCCCCGGGACTAGCGAGGTACAATGAGCAGTTCTTC.

Note on this clone: At one end, the junction sequence differs from germline, possibly due to a read error. The rearrangement joins TRBV7-9 to TRBJ2-7; maybe TRBD2 (7 bases). Germline CDR1 and CDR2: SEHNR and FQNEAQ (reference sequence). CDR3 size: 16 residues. The CDR3 loop is CSSSTSSGEGGARQYF. The CDR3 nucleotides are TGTTCCAGCAGCACCTCCTCCGGGGAGGGGGGGGCGAGGCAGTACTTC.

The gene calls are TRBV19 and TRBJ2-3, with D tentatively TRBD2 (6 bases). The CDR3 covers 13 residues. Trimming took off 9 bases at V and 2 bases at J, with 12 bases between the two ends. The germline gives CDR1 LNHDA, CDR2 SQIVND (reference sequence). CDR3 sequence reads: CASGSGITDTQYF. CDR3 in DNA: TGTGCCAGCGGGAGTGGGATCACAGATACGCAGTATTTT.

The chain is built from TRBV5-4 and TRBJ2-3; 12 positions agree with TRBD2. The V gene's germline CDR1 is SGHNT and CDR2 YYREEE (reference sequence). The junction had 5 bases not matched to a gene; V was cut back by 4 bases and J by 2 bases. The CDR3 totals 16 residues. The CDR3 region has the DNA TGTGCCAGCAGCCCTAGGACTAGCGGGACCACAGATACGCAGTATTTT. Translating it yields CASSPRTSGTTDTQYF.

This chain links TRBV11-3 with TRBJ2-1; 10 bases align to TRBD1. The trim removed 5 bases at V and 6 bases at J, leaving 13 bases unmatched. Germline CDR1 reads SGHNT; CDR2 reads YENEEA. This CDR3 is built from 17 residues. The CDR3 loop reads CASSLTGTGDIANEQFF. CDR3 DNA: TGTGCCAGCAGCCTCACCGGGACAGGGGATATAGCCAATGAGCAGTTCTTC.

V is TRBV30 and J is TRBJ1-2; TRBD1 agrees at 7 bases. Unmatched junction bases numbered 15, after V lost 3 bases and J lost 14 bases. The CDR3 consists of 13 residues. Germline loops: CDR1 GTSNPN, CDR2 SVGIG (reference sequence). The CDR3 DNA reads as TGTGCCTGGAGCGACTCGATAACAGGGGCCGTAACCTTC. Its translation is CAWSDSITGAVTF.

This chain uses TRBV5-1 with TRBJ2-5; 12 bases align to TRBD2. The germline V gene encodes CDR1 SGHRS and CDR2 YFSETQ. The junction had 4 bases not matched to a gene; V was cut back by 3 bases and J by 1 base. CDR3 length: 16 amino acids. This CDR3 reads CASSSGLAGRQETQYF. CDR3 DNA sequence: TGCGCCAGCAGCTCAGGACTAGCGGGACGCCAAGAGACCCAGTACTTC.

The V gene is TRBV7-9, the J gene TRBJ2-7; a possible D gene is TRBD2 (5 bases). Trimming pared 1 base from V and 7 bases from J, leaving 11 bases between. The CDR3 length is 13 residues. Germline CDR1 SEHNR, CDR2 FQNEAQ (reference sequence). CDR3 sequence reads: CASSLGDSAEQYF. CDR3 in DNA: TGTGCCAGCAGCTTAGGTGATAGCGCGGAGCAGTACTTC.

This chain joins TRBV27 and TRBJ1-5; the D gene is possibly TRBD1 (6 bases). V lost 6 bases and J 8 bases, leaving 20 bases between the germline ends. The CDR3 contains 15 residues. Germline-derived CDR1 and CDR2 are MNHEY and SMNVEV (reference sequence). In DNA, the CDR3 is TGTGCCAGCAGACAGAAGCCGACAGGCACGGAGCCCCAGCATTTT. Protein product: CASRQKPTGTEPQHF.

This clone was detected only a few times. The chain has TRBV10-3 and TRBJ1-4; 7 positions match TRBD1. CDR1 ENHRY and CDR2 SYGVKD come from the germline V gene. The ends lost 8 bases at V and 2 bases at J; junction bases unmatched: 2. The CDR3 runs to 13 residues. In nucleotides, the CDR3 is TGTGCCATCCGACAGGGCACTAATGAAAAACTGTTTTTT. It yields the protein CAIRQGTNEKLFF.

The chain joins TRBV4-1 to TRBJ1-6; 7 bases fit TRBD1. Germline V gene sequence: CDR1 MGHRA, CDR2 YSYEKL. The CDR3 has 15 amino acids. Trimming took 4 bases from V and 8 from J; bases not matched to a gene: 8. The CDR3 is CASSREQGRYSPLHF. CDR3 bases: TGCGCCAGCAGCCGAGAACAGGGGAGGTATTCACCCCTCCACTTT.

The V and J genes are TRBV29-1 and TRBJ2-2; no firm D call. Trimming stripped 4 bases from V and 4 bases from J, with 7 bases between. This CDR3 comprises 12 residues. CDR1 SQVTM and CDR2 ANQGSEA come from the germline V gene. The CDR3 here is CSVVLATGELFF. The DNA for the CDR3 is TGCAGCGTTGTACTTGCCACCGGGGAGCTGTTTTTT.